This is a list of T cell receptor beta chains from one sample in a study of T cell responses to AZD1222 COVID-19 vaccine. Some clones are missing from TCRdb's copy, which holds only in-frame ones; the method was immunoSEQ multiplex PCR. The sample comprises some 89,000 clones, about nine tenths of which are singletons, and 2.5% to 3.5% rests with the top ten. The sample here was peripheral blood, taken on day 0 of AZD1222 vaccination. The receptors stem from an adult in good health. Each CDR3 is given with its conserved first and last residue. The D gene is left open where the match is weak. Clone sizes are given selectively: once, few, many, or a class where the clone is expanded.

clone_size: -; d_call: -; v_call: TRBV7-6; j_call: TRBJ2-3; cdr3_aa: CASSPHTDTQYF; cdr3_nt: TGTGCCAGCAGCCCCCACACAGATACGCAGTATTTT
clone_size: -; d_call: -; v_call: TRBV5-8; j_call: TRBJ2-7; cdr3_aa: CASSLEGYGRYEQYF; cdr3_nt: TGTGCCAGCAGCTTAGAGGGGTACGGCCGCTACGAGCAGTACTTC
clone_size: -; d_call: -; v_call: TRBV27; j_call: TRBJ2-3; cdr3_aa: CASIPLWGTDTQYF; cdr3_nt: TGTGCCAGCATCCCGTTGTGGGGCACAGATACGCAGTATTTT
clone_size: -; d_call: -; v_call: TRBV7-9; j_call: TRBJ1-1; cdr3_aa: CASSLGHGGVNAEAFF; cdr3_nt: TGTGCCAGCAGCTTAGGTCACGGTGGGGTAAATGCTGAAGCTTTCTTT
clone_size: -; d_call: -; v_call: TRBV28; j_call: TRBJ1-3; cdr3_aa: CASSTPGVSGNTIYF; cdr3_nt: TGTGCCAGCAGTACCCCAGGGGTCTCTGGAAACACCATATATTTT
clone_size: -; d_call: -; v_call: TRBV14; j_call: TRBJ2-1; cdr3_aa: CASSPPGDTFEQFF; cdr3_nt: TGTGCCAGCAGTCCCCCTGGGGACACCTTTGAGCAGTTCTTC
clone_size: -; d_call: -; v_call: TRBV5-8; j_call: TRBJ1-2; cdr3_aa: CASSLGRSNYGYTF; cdr3_nt: TGTGCCAGCAGCTTGGGTCGGTCTAACTATGGCTACACCTTC
clone_size: -; d_call: -; v_call: TRBV10-3; j_call: TRBJ1-2; cdr3_aa: CAISESGPSGGYTF; cdr3_nt: TGTGCCATCAGTGAGTCCGGGCCTTCAGGGGGCTACACCTTC
clone_size: -; d_call: -; v_call: TRBV12-3/TRBV12-4; j_call: TRBJ1-1; cdr3_aa: CASSLQNTEAFF; cdr3_nt: TGTGCCAGCAGTTTACAGAACACTGAAGCTTTCTTT
clone_size: once; d_call: -; v_call: TRBV5-5; j_call: TRBJ1-2; cdr3_aa: CASSPRGLLGYTF; cdr3_nt: TGTGCCAGCAGCCCACGGGGCCTGCTAGGCTACACCTTC
clone_size: -; d_call: -; v_call: TRBV2; j_call: TRBJ2-1; cdr3_aa: CASSVQSSYNEQFF; cdr3_nt: TGTGCCAGCAGTGTTCAGAGCTCCTACAATGAGCAGTTCTTC
clone_size: -; d_call: -; v_call: TRBV4-1; j_call: TRBJ1-2; cdr3_aa: CASSQEVRARANYGYTF; cdr3_nt: TGCGCCAGCAGCCAAGAGGTCAGGGCGAGAGCTAACTATGGCTACACCTTC
clone_size: once; d_call: -; v_call: TRBV27; j_call: TRBJ1-1; cdr3_aa: CASSGWRGRKNTEAFF; cdr3_nt: TGTGCCAGCAGTGGGTGGAGGGGCAGAAAGAACACTGAAGCTTTCTTT
clone_size: once; d_call: TRBD1; v_call: TRBV19; j_call: TRBJ2-7; cdr3_aa: CASSLGQGTYEQYF; cdr3_nt: TGTGCCAGTAGTCTCGGACAGGGTACCTACGAGCAGTACTTC
clone_size: -; d_call: -; v_call: TRBV30; j_call: TRBJ2-1; cdr3_aa: CAWTVGTGNYNEQFF; cdr3_nt: TGTGCCTGGACCGTTGGTACAGGAAATTACAATGAGCAGTTCTTC
clone_size: -; d_call: -; v_call: TRBV28; j_call: TRBJ1-2; cdr3_aa: CASNMRSGGYTF; cdr3_nt: TGTGCCAGCAATATGAGGTCGGGCGGCTACACCTTC
clone_size: -; d_call: -; v_call: TRBV23-1; j_call: TRBJ2-3; cdr3_aa: CASTPLGCDLLASTDTQYF; cdr3_nt: TGCGCCAGCACCCCCTTGGGATGTGACCTATTAGCGAGCACAGATACGCAGTATTTT
clone_size: -; d_call: TRBD1; v_call: TRBV25-1; j_call: TRBJ1-1; cdr3_aa: CASSTGQLTEAFF; cdr3_nt: TGTGCCAGCAGTACGGGACAGCTCACTGAAGCTTTCTTT
clone_size: -; d_call: TRBD1; v_call: TRBV28; j_call: TRBJ2-1; cdr3_aa: CASEEGGVPSYNEQFF; cdr3_nt: TGTGCCAGCGAGGAAGGGGGCGTACCCTCCTACAATGAGCAGTTCTTC
clone_size: -; d_call: TRBD2; v_call: TRBV6-5; j_call: TRBJ2-1; cdr3_aa: CASRAGGGIIGEQFF; cdr3_nt: TGTGCCAGCAGAGCGGGAGGGGGGATCATCGGTGAGCAGTTCTTC
clone_size: -; d_call: -; v_call: TRBV27; j_call: TRBJ1-1; cdr3_aa: CASSFAIGTADTEAFF; cdr3_nt: TGTGCCAGCAGTTTCGCAATCGGGACGGCCGACACTGAAGCTTTCTTT
clone_size: -; d_call: -; v_call: TRBV28; j_call: TRBJ1-2; cdr3_aa: CASSARRQSIVYGYTF; cdr3_nt: TGTGCCAGCAGTGCCCGCAGACAGAGCATCGTCTATGGCTACACCTTC
clone_size: -; d_call: -; v_call: TRBV4-1; j_call: TRBJ2-3; cdr3_aa: CASSQEYGTSTDTQYF; cdr3_nt: TGCGCCAGCAGCCAAGAGTACGGCACTAGCACAGATACGCAGTATTTT
clone_size: -; d_call: TRBD1; v_call: TRBV13; j_call: TRBJ2-7; cdr3_aa: CASSLGTGGLPYF; cdr3_nt: TGTGCCAGCAGCTTGGGGACAGGGGGCCTTCCGTACTTC
clone_size: -; d_call: -; v_call: TRBV9; j_call: TRBJ1-1; cdr3_aa: CASSVGNRDTEAFF; cdr3_nt: TGTGCCAGCAGCGTAGGGAACAGAGACACTGAAGCTTTCTTT
clone_size: -; d_call: -; v_call: TRBV29-1; j_call: TRBJ1-3; cdr3_aa: CSVYSAFSGNTIYF; cdr3_nt: TGCAGCGTATACAGCGCCTTCTCTGGAAACACCATATATTTT
clone_size: -; d_call: -; v_call: TRBV3-1/TRBV3-2; j_call: TRBJ2-1; cdr3_aa: CASSLEGGTNEQFF; cdr3_nt: TGTGCCAGCAGCCTAGAAGGTGGCACCAATGAGCAGTTCTTC
clone_size: -; d_call: -; v_call: TRBV14; j_call: TRBJ2-2; cdr3_aa: CASSPLKVDRKITGELFF; cdr3_nt: TGTGCCAGCAGCCCATTAAAAGTTGACAGGAAAATTACCGGGGAGCTGTTTTTT
clone_size: -; d_call: -; v_call: TRBV19; j_call: TRBJ2-7; cdr3_aa: CASSSRLGVITYEQYF; cdr3_nt: TGTGCCAGTAGTTCCCGCCTGGGAGTTATAACCTACGAGCAGTACTTC
clone_size: -; d_call: -; v_call: TRBV6-5; j_call: TRBJ1-3; cdr3_aa: CASRGGSSGNTIYF; cdr3_nt: TGTGCCAGCCGAGGGGGTAGCTCTGGAAACACCATATATTTT
clone_size: -; d_call: -; v_call: TRBV3-1/TRBV3-2; j_call: TRBJ2-1; cdr3_aa: CASSQAGADLYNEQFF; cdr3_nt: TGTGCCAGCAGCCAAGCCGGCGCAGATCTATACAATGAGCAGTTCTTC
clone_size: few; d_call: TRBD2; v_call: TRBV4-1; j_call: TRBJ2-7; cdr3_aa: CASSLLPASGGAYEQYF; cdr3_nt: TGCGCCAGCAGCCTACTCCCAGCTAGCGGGGGGGCTTACGAGCAGTACTTC
clone_size: -; d_call: -; v_call: TRBV5-4; j_call: TRBJ2-1; cdr3_aa: CASSSGGGGIDEQFF; cdr3_nt: TGTGCCAGCAGCTCTGGGGGAGGAGGGATCGATGAGCAGTTCTTC
clone_size: -; d_call: TRBD1; v_call: TRBV18; j_call: TRBJ1-1; cdr3_aa: CASSPRTGDMNTEAFF; cdr3_nt: TGTGCCAGCTCACCTCGGACAGGGGACATGAACACTGAAGCTTTCTTT
clone_size: -; d_call: -; v_call: TRBV28; j_call: TRBJ1-5; cdr3_aa: CASISLGGSNQPQHF; cdr3_nt: TGTGCCAGCATCTCGTTGGGGGGAAGCAATCAGCCCCAGCATTTT
clone_size: -; d_call: TRBD1; v_call: TRBV5-1; j_call: TRBJ1-1; cdr3_aa: CASSHPGQGSEAFF; cdr3_nt: TGCGCCAGCAGCCACCCGGGACAGGGGTCCGAAGCTTTCTTT
clone_size: -; d_call: -; v_call: TRBV30; j_call: TRBJ2-7; cdr3_aa: CASGGAYEQYF; cdr3_nt: TGTGCCTCCGGGGGCGCCTACGAGCAGTACTTC
clone_size: -; d_call: -; v_call: TRBV19; j_call: TRBJ2-7; cdr3_aa: CASSLRDPTYEQYF; cdr3_nt: TGTGCCTCCTCCCTCCGAGACCCTACGTACGAGCAGTACTTC
clone_size: -; d_call: -; v_call: TRBV29-1; j_call: TRBJ2-2; cdr3_aa: CSVSEPGELFF; cdr3_nt: TGCAGCGTTTCTGAGCCCGGGGAGCTGTTTTTT
clone_size: -; d_call: TRBD1; v_call: TRBV7-3; j_call: TRBJ2-7; cdr3_aa: CASSLGTGGGEQYF; cdr3_nt: TGTGCCAGCAGCCTCGGGACAGGGGGCGGCGAGCAGTACTTC
clone_size: -; d_call: -; v_call: TRBV5-6; j_call: TRBJ1-2; cdr3_aa: CASSVDIFSRYGYTF; cdr3_nt: TGTGCCAGCAGCGTCGACATTTTTTCCCGCTATGGCTACACCTTC
clone_size: -; d_call: -; v_call: TRBV2; j_call: TRBJ1-3; cdr3_aa: CASRIGSGNTIYF; cdr3_nt: TGTGCCAGCAGGATAGGATCCGGAAACACCATATATTTT